The clone carrying this T cell receptor (beta chain) was detected a few times. The data were obtained in a study of blood T cell repertoires in COVID-19. Sequencing was performed with immunoSEQ multiplex PCR; in TCRdb, only in-frame clones are kept and a portion is missing. The profile shows around 290,000 clones, approximately 89% of them singletons. Assignment of participants to cohorts was predicated upon participant-reported clinical history. This CDR3 has 13 residues. CDR1 and CDR2 from the germline V gene are LNHDA and SQIVND (reference sequence). Trimming left V 3 bases short and J 11 bases short, with 16 bases between.

This chain uses TRBV19 with TRBJ1-2; D perhaps matches TRBD1 (5 bases). The sample consisted of PBMCs or T cells enriched from blood (not recorded which). This TCR derives from a woman aged 18-29 years who had recovered from COVID-19. The DNA for the CDR3 is TGTGCCAGTAGTATGTCGACCTCCGGGACTTACACCTTC. Its translation: CASSMSTSGTYTF.